This T cell receptor (beta chain) was obtained from a study of T cells after yellow fever vaccination. This CDR3 is 15 amino acids long. Germline V gene lookup returns CDR1 MNHEY and CDR2 SVGEGT. V lost 6 bases, J lost 7 bases, and 21 bases lay in between. A 5'RACE template-switching step, the method used to make TCR cDNA, added a universal primer site and UMIs. TCRdb ran MiXCR on the 5' RACE reads and lists one entry per CDR3 protein. Here the sample spans some 340,000 distinct CDR3 sequences, 9.5% to 12% being singletons. The V call is TRBV6-2 or TRBV6-3, the J call TRBJ1-2; D not certain. The sequence was obtained from a man between 18 and 29 years old who received the YFV17D yellow fever vaccine. The material was CD4+ T cells sorted from PBMCs, obtained 45 days after the yellow fever booster vaccination. The CDR3 coding sequence is TGTGCCAGCAGATTAACTCCTGCCCATTCGGTTGGCTACACCTTC. It yields the protein CASRLTPAHSVGYTF.